The 25 T cell receptor beta chains below come from one sample, sequenced in a study of follicular helper T cells after annual influenza vaccination (dated by TCRdb to between 2016 and 2019). The library was prepared using the immunoSEQ multiplex PCR assay. Not all clones reach the TCRdb copy of this immuneACCESS table, which keeps in-frame sequences only. Checked studies attribute under half of the gap to unresolved V genes and leave the rest unexplained. Present in this sample are roughly 1,200 clones, roughly 78% of which were seen just once. The ten biggest clones cover about 6.6% of the sample. What the time point label conveys for this sample: 2015-2016 season, 7 days after influenza vaccination. Sequenced here: CXCR5+ CD38+ circulating T follicular helper cells from blood, sampled 7 days after influenza vaccination. In the paper's terms, the cell subset or site label means: circulating Tfh, non-naive CD4+CXCR5+PD-1+ (ICOS+CD38+ or ICOS-CD38-). These receptors all stem from an adult who received the influenza vaccine.

The chain uses TRBV5-4 and TRBJ2-5; 11 bases are shared with TRBD2. The CDR3 runs 15 residues. With V trimmed by 4 bases and J by 0 bases, 2 bases remained unmatched. The germline V gene encodes CDR1 SGHNT and CDR2 YYREEE (reference sequence). This CDR3 is CASSKTSGNQETQYF. DNA of the CDR3: TGTGCCAGCAGCAAGACTAGCGGGAACCAAGAGACCCAGTACTTC.

The J gene is TRBJ1-2, the V gene TRBV9, with D possibly being TRBD1 (6 bases). CDR1 is SGDLS, CDR2 YYNGEE, per germline. The V end lost 4 bases, the J end lost 7 bases, and 11 bases lay between the germline ends. The CDR3 has 12 amino acids. CDR3 in amino acids: CASSPLGGGYTF. The CDR3 DNA follows: TGTGCCAGCAGCCCCCTAGGGGGTGGCTACACCTTC.

The rearrangement uses TRBV18 and TRBJ1-1; D is undetermined. Trimming left V 3 bases short and J 3 bases short, with 8 bases between. There are 13 residues in the CDR3. Germline V lookup: CDR1 KGHSH, CDR2 LQKENI. In DNA form, the CDR3 reads TGTGCCAGCTCACCCCCGGAGGACACTGAAGCTTTCTTT. Residues: CASSPPEDTEAFF.

In DNA form, the CDR3 reads TGTGCCAGCAGCCCTCGAGGCCCTGATACGCAGTATTTT. Amino acid sequence: CASSPRGPDTQYF. The chain employs TRBV7-9 and TRBJ2-3; D unclear. Germline-derived CDR1 and CDR2 are SEHNR and FQNEAQ (reference sequence). The CDR3 runs 13 residues. Trimming took 5 bases from V and 6 from J, leaving 12 bases between them.

The J gene is TRBJ1-2, the V gene TRBV28, with a possible D match to TRBD1 (5 bases). This CDR3 is built from 14 residues. Germline V lookup: CDR1 MDHEN, CDR2 SYDVKM. The V and J ends lost 7 bases and 4 bases respectively, with 16 bases between them. This chain's CDR3 is CASIDSGRVYGYTF. Here the CDR3 DNA reads TGTGCCAGCATCGACTCCGGCAGGGTCTATGGCTACACCTTC.

This clone has only a few counts. This sequence joins TRBV5-4 and TRBJ2-3; D uncertain. CDR3 length: 14 amino acids. The V end lost 4 bases, the J end lost 0 bases, and 9 bases lay between the germline ends. Germline loops: CDR1 SGHNT, CDR2 YYREEE (reference sequence). The CDR3 DNA reads TGTGCCAGCAGCCTCCCGGTTAGCACAGATACGCAGTATTTT. It codes for CASSLPVSTDTQYF.

V is TRBV5-1 and J is TRBJ2-2; D remains ambiguous. The CDR3 contains 13 residues. The germline gives CDR1 SGHRS, CDR2 YFSETQ. The V and J ends lost 0 bases and 6 bases respectively, with 6 bases between them. As DNA, the CDR3 is TGCGCCAGCAGCTTGGAACACGCCGGGGAGCTGTTTTTT. This gives the protein CASSLEHAGELFF.

The chain carries TRBV14 and TRBJ1-1; unclear D gene. Trimming pared 0 bases from V and 2 bases from J, leaving 10 bases between. The CDR3 runs to 15 residues. Germline lookup yields CDR1 SGHDN and CDR2 FVKESK. Here the CDR3 DNA reads TGTGCCAGCAGCCAAGAGTACAGCCTCAACACTGAAGCTTTCTTT. Its protein product is CASSQEYSLNTEAFF.

The table lists this clone with a few counts. The rearrangement links TRBV5-1 to TRBJ1-6, with D maybe TRBD1 (6 bases). CDR1 and CDR2 (germline): SGHRS, YFSETQ. CDR3 size: 14 residues. The germline V and J ends were trimmed by 0 bases and 8 bases, with 9 bases remaining between them. This CDR3 reads CASSLDRDDSPLHF. For the CDR3, the DNA is TGCGCCAGCAGCTTGGACAGGGACGATTCACCCCTCCACTTT.

CDR3: CASSPRGAGAYNEQFF. CDR3 sequence (DNA): TGTGCCAGCAGCCCTCGTGGGGCGGGGGCTTACAATGAGCAGTTCTTC. The genes are TRBV9 and TRBJ2-1; D possibly corresponds to TRBD2 (7 bases). V lost 4 bases, J lost 4 bases, and 18 bases lay in between. Germline V gene sequence: CDR1 SGDLS, CDR2 YYNGEE. The CDR3 extends over 16 amino acids.

This clone was seen more than once but under ten times. The chain employs TRBV2 and TRBJ2-2; D ambiguous. Germline CDR1 and CDR2: SNHLY and FYNNEI. The V end lost 2 bases, the J end lost 8 bases, and 9 bases lay between the germline ends. The CDR3 sequence is 13 residues long. This chain's CDR3 is CASSELTVGELFF. CDR3 sequence (DNA): TGTGCCAGCAGTGAACTCACGGTGGGGGAGCTGTTTTTT.

V usage is TRBV18 and J usage is TRBJ2-7; the D is unclear. V lost 3 bases, J lost 3 bases, and 6 bases lay in between. Germline CDR1 reads KGHSH; CDR2 reads LQKENI. The length of the CDR3 is 12 residues. CDR3 sequence (DNA): TGTGCCAGCTCACCCTCTATCTACGAGCAGTACTTC. It yields the protein CASSPSIYEQYF.

This clone was seen more than once but under ten times. V is TRBV2 and J is TRBJ2-1; 13 bases match TRBD2. This CDR3 region has 21 residues. The germline V gene has CDR1 SNHLY and CDR2 FYNNEI. The J segment lost 0 bases and the V segment lost 2 bases, leaving 13 bases of the junction unmatched. The CDR3 DNA follows: TGTGCCAGCAGTGAATTGTATGTTGGACTAGCGGGGGCGCCCTCCTACAATGAGCAGTTCTTC. Translated, it gives CASSELYVGLAGAPSYNEQFF.

Points on this clone: Other DNA sequences in the sample encode the same CDR3. The chain carries TRBV2 and TRBJ2-3, with D maybe TRBD2 (6 bases). This CDR3 spans 13 amino acids. The V gene's germline CDR1 is SNHLY and CDR2 FYNNEI. Trimming cost V 1 base and J 4 bases, with 6 bases left between them. The CDR3 DNA reads TGTGCCAGCAGTGAAGGCGGGGCAGATACGCAGTATTTT. Amino acid sequence: CASSEGGADTQYF.

The rearrangement links TRBV5-1 to TRBJ2-3; tentative D call: TRBD2 (6 bases). CDR1 is SGHRS, CDR2 YFSETQ, per germline. This CDR3 spans 14 amino acids. Trimming left V 4 bases short and J 1 base short, with 10 bases between. The CDR3 sequence: CASSPWGGTDTQYF. CDR3 coding DNA: TGCGCCAGCAGCCCGTGGGGGGGCACAGATACGCAGTATTTT.

The chain recombines TRBV11-2 with TRBJ2-2, with D possibly being TRBD2 (5 bases). Trimming stripped 4 bases from V and 1 base from J, with 10 bases between. This CDR3 is built from 15 residues. The germline V gene has CDR1 SGHAT and CDR2 FQNNGV. CDR3 in amino acids: CASSSSRVNTGELFF. The CDR3 DNA reads as TGTGCCAGCAGCTCGTCGCGGGTGAACACCGGGGAGCTGTTTTTT.

The chain couples TRBV12-5 to TRBJ2-2; D uncertain. Germline CDR1 reads LGHNT; CDR2 reads FRNRAP. The CDR3 contains 13 residues. V lost 0 bases and J 9 bases, leaving 8 bases between the germline ends. CDR3: CASGLVRTRELFF. DNA for the CDR3: TGTGCTAGTGGTTTGGTACGAACCCGGGAGCTGTTTTTT.

The chain has TRBV5-8 and TRBJ2-7; D perhaps matches TRBD2 (7 bases). The germline V gene encodes CDR1 SGHTS and CDR2 YDEGEE. Trimming stripped 2 bases from V and 3 bases from J, with 15 bases between. CDR3 length: 15 amino acids. CDR3 nucleotide sequence: TGTGCCAGCAGCTTTAGGGGGGGGCCAAACTACGAGCAGTACTTC. It specifies CASSFRGGPNYEQYF.

The table lists this clone with a count of one. The chain has TRBV28 and TRBJ1-6; 7 nucleotides line up with TRBD1. Trimming removed 5 bases from V and 9 bases from J; junction bases left unmatched: 10. The CDR3 extends over 15 amino acids. In germline, CDR1 is MDHEN, CDR2 SYDVKM. The CDR3 DNA follows: TGTGCCAGCAGTACTTCCGACAGGGTATCTTCACCCCTCCACTTT. Its translation is CASSTSDRVSSPLHF.

The chain recombines TRBV7-2 with TRBJ1-1; no reliable D call. The ends were cut back, 1 base at V and 7 bases at J, with 10 bases in the middle. CDR1 SGHTA and CDR2 FQGNSA come from the germline V gene. This CDR3 is 13 amino acids long. In DNA form, the CDR3 reads TGTGCCAGCAGCTTAGGGGCAGCCGATGAAGCTTTCTTT. Translating it yields CASSLGAADEAFF.

V usage is TRBV9 and J usage is TRBJ2-1; 13 positions match TRBD2. Germline V CDR1 and CDR2: SGDLS, YYNGEE. The CDR3 has 16 residues. Trimming took 0 bases from V and 9 from J; bases not matched to a gene: 6. The DNA for the CDR3 is TGTGCCAGCAGCGTAGGTGGGACTAGCGGGGTTCGTGAGCAGTTCTTC. It encodes CASSVGGTSGVREQFF.

The chain uses TRBV5-1 and TRBJ2-5, with 7 bases lining up with TRBD2. The CDR3 has 15 amino acids. From germline, CDR1 is SGHRS and CDR2 YFSETQ. Trimming took 1 base from V and 4 from J; bases not matched to a gene: 7. CDR3 protein: CASSLMGGISETQYF. For the CDR3, the DNA is TGCGCCAGCAGCTTGATGGGGGGGATCTCAGAGACCCAGTACTTC.

V gene TRBV4-2 combines with J gene TRBJ2-1; 7 nucleotides match TRBD2. This CDR3 comprises 16 residues. Looked up from germline, CDR1 is LGHNA and CDR2 is YNFKEQ. The V gene end was trimmed by 3 bases and the J gene end by 1 base; junction bases not matched to a gene: 6. CDR3 nucleotide sequence: TGTGCCAGCAGCCAGGGGCTAGCGGAGTCCTACAATGAGCAGTTCTTC. Protein: CASSQGLAESYNEQFF.

V and J are TRBV5-1 and TRBJ1-5, with unresolved D. V was cut by 0 bases and J by 1 base, with 11 bases left in between. CDR3 length: 16 amino acids. Germline loops: CDR1 SGHRS, CDR2 YFSETQ. The CDR3 sequence: CASSLELFGSNQPQHF. CDR3 in DNA: TGCGCCAGCAGCTTGGAACTCTTCGGGAGCAATCAGCCCCAGCATTTT.

The chain couples TRBV7-2 to TRBJ2-3, with a tentative D call TRBD2 (5 bases). Germline lookup yields CDR1 SGHTA and CDR2 FQGNSA. This CDR3 contains 15 residues. V lost 5 bases and J lost 4, with 16 bases in between. The CDR3 DNA follows: TGTGCCAGCAGCCCCCGGGGTAGCGTGGCAGATACGCAGTATTTT. Protein: CASSPRGSVADTQYF. Using reference TRBV7-2 and TRBJ2-3 for the parts outside the CDR3, the full variable domain is GAGVSQSPSNKVTEKGKDVELRCDPISGHTALYWYRQSLGQGLEFLIYFQGNSAPDKSGLPSDRFSAERTGGSVSTLTIQRTQQEDSAVYLCASSPRGSVADTQYFGPGTRLTVL.